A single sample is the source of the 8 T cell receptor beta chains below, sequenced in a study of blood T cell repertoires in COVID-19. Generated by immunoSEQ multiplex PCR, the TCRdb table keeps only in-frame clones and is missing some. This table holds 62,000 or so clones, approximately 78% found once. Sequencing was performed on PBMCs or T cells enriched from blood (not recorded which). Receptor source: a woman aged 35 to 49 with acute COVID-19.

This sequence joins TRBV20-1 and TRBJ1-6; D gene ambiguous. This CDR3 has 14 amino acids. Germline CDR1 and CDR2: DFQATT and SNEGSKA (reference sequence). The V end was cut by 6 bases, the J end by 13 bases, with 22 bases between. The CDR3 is CSASPPADITPLHF. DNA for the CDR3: TGCAGTGCCAGTCCACCCGCAGACATTACCCCCCTCCACTTT.

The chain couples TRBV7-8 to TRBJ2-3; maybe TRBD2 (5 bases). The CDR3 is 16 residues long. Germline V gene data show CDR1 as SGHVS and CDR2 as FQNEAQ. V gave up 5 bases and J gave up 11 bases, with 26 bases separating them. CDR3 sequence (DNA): TGTGCCAGCAGCGTAAATCGGTTAGGCTTCCTTCGGGGGCAGTATTTT. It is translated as CASSVNRLGFLRGQYF.

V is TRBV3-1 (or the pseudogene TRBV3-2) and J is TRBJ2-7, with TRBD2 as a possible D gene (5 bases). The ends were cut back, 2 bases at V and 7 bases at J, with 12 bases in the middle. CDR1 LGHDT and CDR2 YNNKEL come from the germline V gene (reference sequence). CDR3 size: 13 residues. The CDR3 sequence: CASSQIRDGEQYF. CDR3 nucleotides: TGTGCCAGCAGCCAAATTCGGGATGGGGAGCAGTACTTC.

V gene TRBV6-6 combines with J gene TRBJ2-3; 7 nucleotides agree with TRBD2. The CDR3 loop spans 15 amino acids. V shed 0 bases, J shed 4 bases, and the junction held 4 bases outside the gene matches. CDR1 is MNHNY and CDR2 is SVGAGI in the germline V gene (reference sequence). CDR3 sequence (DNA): TGTGCCAGCAGTTACTCCCGCGGGGGAGCAGATACGCAGTATTTT. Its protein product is CASSYSRGGADTQYF.

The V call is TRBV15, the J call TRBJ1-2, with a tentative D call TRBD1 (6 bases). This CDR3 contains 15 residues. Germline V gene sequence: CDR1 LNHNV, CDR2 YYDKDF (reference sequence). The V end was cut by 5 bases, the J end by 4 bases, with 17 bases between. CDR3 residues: CATSLDRSETYGYTF. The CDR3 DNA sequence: TGTGCCACCAGCCTAGACAGGAGCGAAACCTATGGCTACACCTTC.

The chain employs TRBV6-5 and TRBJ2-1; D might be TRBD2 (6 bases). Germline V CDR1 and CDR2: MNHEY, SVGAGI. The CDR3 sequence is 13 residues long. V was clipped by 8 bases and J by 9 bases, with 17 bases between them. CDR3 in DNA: TGTGCCAGCGGTATCTCGGGGGTCAGTGAGCAGTTCTTC. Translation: CASGISGVSEQFF.

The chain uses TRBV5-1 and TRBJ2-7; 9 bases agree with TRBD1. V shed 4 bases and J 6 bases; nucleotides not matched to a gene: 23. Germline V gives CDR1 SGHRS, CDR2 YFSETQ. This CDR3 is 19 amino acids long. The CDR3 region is CASSPVGGQGFSWTFEQYF. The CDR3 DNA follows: TGCGCCAGCAGCCCCGTGGGGGGACAGGGTTTTTCCTGGACTTTCGAGCAGTACTTC.

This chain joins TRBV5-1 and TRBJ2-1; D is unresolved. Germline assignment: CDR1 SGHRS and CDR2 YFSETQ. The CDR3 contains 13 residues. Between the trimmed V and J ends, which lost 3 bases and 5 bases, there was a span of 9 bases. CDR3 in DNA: TGCGCCAGCAGCTCCTACAGTGACAATGAGCAGTTCTTC. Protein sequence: CASSSYSDNEQFF.